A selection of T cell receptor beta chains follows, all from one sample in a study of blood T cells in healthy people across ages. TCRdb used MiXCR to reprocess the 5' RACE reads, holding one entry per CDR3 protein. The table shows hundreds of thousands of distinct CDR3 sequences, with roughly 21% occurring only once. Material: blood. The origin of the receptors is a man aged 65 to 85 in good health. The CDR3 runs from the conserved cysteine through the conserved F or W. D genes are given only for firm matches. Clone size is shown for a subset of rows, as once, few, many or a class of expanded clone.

CDR3nt: TGCGCCAGCAGCCAACTCGGCGGACAGGGAACCTACGAGCAGTACTTC
CDR3aa: CASSQLGGQGTYEQYF
abundance: few
v_gene: TRBV4-1
j_gene: TRBJ2-7
len: 16
d_gene: TRBD1

CDR3nt: TGCAGCGTTGATCTCCATCCCGGGGAGCTGTTTTTT
CDR3aa: CSVDLHPGELFF
abundance: .
v_gene: TRBV29-1
j_gene: TRBJ2-2
len: 12
d_gene: .

CDR3nt: TGTGCCAGCAGCCAAGATGGGGGACTAGCGGGAGCCTACGAGCAGTACTTC
CDR3aa: CASSQDGGLAGAYEQYF
abundance: few
v_gene: TRBV3-1
j_gene: TRBJ2-7
len: 17
d_gene: TRBD2

CDR3nt: TGTGCCAGCAGCTCAAGGGGGGGTAACTCCTACAATGAGCAGTTCTTC
CDR3aa: CASSSRGGNSYNEQFF
abundance: many
v_gene: TRBV11-3
j_gene: TRBJ2-1
len: 16
d_gene: .

CDR3nt: TGCGCCAGCAGCCAAGATGCCCTAGCGGGGCAGTACGAGCAGTACTTC
CDR3aa: CASSQDALAGQYEQYF
abundance: few
v_gene: TRBV4-3
j_gene: TRBJ2-7
len: 16
d_gene: TRBD2

CDR3nt: TGCGCCAGCAGCTTGGCCAGGTTGAGGGCGATAGGGAACACTGAAGCTTTCTTT
CDR3aa: CASSLARLRAIGNTEAFF
abundance: .
v_gene: TRBV5-1
j_gene: TRBJ1-1
len: 18
d_gene: .

CDR3nt: TGCGCCAGCAGCTCGATACCGGGAGTTGAGACCCAGTACTTC
CDR3aa: CASSSIPGVETQYF
abundance: .
v_gene: TRBV5-1
j_gene: TRBJ2-5
len: 14
d_gene: .

CDR3nt: TGTGCCAGCAGTCAGGGACAGGTCGTCTCTCAGCAGTACTTC
CDR3aa: CASSQGQVVSQQYF
abundance: many
v_gene: TRBV12-3/TRBV12-4
j_gene: TRBJ2-7
len: 14
d_gene: TRBD1

CDR3nt: TGTGCCAGCAGCAAAGGAGACTGCACAGATACGCAGTATTTT
CDR3aa: CASSKGDCTDTQYF
abundance: .
v_gene: TRBV21-1
j_gene: TRBJ2-3
len: 14
d_gene: .

CDR3nt: TGCGCCAGCAGCCAAGATTACGGCGGGCCGCCCAAAAACATTCAGTACTTC
CDR3aa: CASSQDYGGPPKNIQYF
abundance: once
v_gene: TRBV4-3
j_gene: TRBJ2-4
len: 17
d_gene: .

CDR3nt: TGTGCCAGCAGCCTCGGCCGGGCCAGGAACAATGAGCAGTTCTTC
CDR3aa: CASSLGRARNNEQFF
abundance: .
v_gene: TRBV7-3
j_gene: TRBJ2-1
len: 15
d_gene: .

CDR3nt: TGCGCCAGCACCCCGGACGGGAACTATGGCTACACCTTC
CDR3aa: CASTPDGNYGYTF
abundance: .
v_gene: TRBV5-1
j_gene: TRBJ1-2
len: 13
d_gene: .

CDR3nt: TGTGCCAGCACCTACGAGGGGCCCTACGAGCAGTACTTC
CDR3aa: CASTYEGPYEQYF
abundance: .
v_gene: TRBV6-2/TRBV6-3
j_gene: TRBJ2-7
len: 13
d_gene: .

CDR3nt: TGTGCCGGAGGGCAGGCGGTCTCCTACAATGAGCAGTTCTTC
CDR3aa: CAGGQAVSYNEQFF
abundance: .
v_gene: TRBV7-9
j_gene: TRBJ2-1
len: 14
d_gene: .

CDR3nt: TGCGCCAGCAGCTGGACAGACAATAACTATGGCTACACCTTC
CDR3aa: CASSWTDNNYGYTF
abundance: few
v_gene: TRBV5-1
j_gene: TRBJ1-2
len: 14
d_gene: .

CDR3nt: TGTGCCAGCAGCTTAGGGGGGACAGGGTTTCTAGCAGATACGCAGTATTTT
CDR3aa: CASSLGGTGFLADTQYF
abundance: .
v_gene: TRBV7-3
j_gene: TRBJ2-3
len: 17
d_gene: TRBD1

CDR3nt: TGTGCCAGCAATCCCGACAGGGGGCTCGGGGCCAACGTCCTGACTTTC
CDR3aa: CASNPDRGLGANVLTF
abundance: few
v_gene: TRBV12-3/TRBV12-4
j_gene: TRBJ2-6
len: 16
d_gene: TRBD1

CDR3nt: TGTGCCAGCAGCGTAGCTGGGTCCGGGACAGGGCAAGAGACCCTGTACTTC
CDR3aa: CASSVAGSGTGQETLYF
abundance: .
v_gene: TRBV9
j_gene: TRBJ2-5
len: 17
d_gene: TRBD1

CDR3nt: TGTGCCAGCAGCTTAGAGACAAAACTGACTTTC
CDR3aa: CASSLETKLTF
abundance: few
v_gene: TRBV11-2
j_gene: TRBJ2-6
len: 11
d_gene: .

CDR3nt: TGCAGCGTAGCGGGACAGGGGGCTTGGGAGCAGTACTTC
CDR3aa: CSVAGQGAWEQYF
abundance: .
v_gene: TRBV29-1
j_gene: TRBJ2-7
len: 13
d_gene: TRBD1

CDR3nt: TGTGCCAGCAGCTTCATCGACAGGCCCTACGAGCAGTACTTC
CDR3aa: CASSFIDRPYEQYF
abundance: few
v_gene: TRBV7-9
j_gene: TRBJ2-7
len: 14
d_gene: .

CDR3nt: TGTGCCAGCAGCTTGGTTGGGGGAGACACCTACGAGCAGTACTTC
CDR3aa: CASSLVGGDTYEQYF
abundance: many
v_gene: TRBV5-5
j_gene: TRBJ2-7
len: 15
d_gene: .

CDR3nt: TGTGCCAGCAGGGAGTGGACAGGAACCGGGGAGCTGTTTTTT
CDR3aa: CASREWTGTGELFF
abundance: .
v_gene: TRBV7-2
j_gene: TRBJ2-2
len: 14
d_gene: TRBD1

CDR3nt: TGCGCCAGCAGCTTAGACCTGACAGGCACCTACGAGCAGTACTTC
CDR3aa: CASSLDLTGTYEQYF
abundance: few
v_gene: TRBV5-1
j_gene: TRBJ2-7
len: 15
d_gene: .

CDR3nt: TGTGCCAGCAGCTTAACCGGACAGGGCCTAGAGAACACTGAAGCGTTCTTT
CDR3aa: CASSLTGQGLENTEAFF
abundance: few
v_gene: TRBV7-6
j_gene: TRBJ1-1
len: 17
d_gene: TRBD1

CDR3nt: TGCAGTGCTAGAGAAACAGGGAGAGAGACCCAGTACTTC
CDR3aa: CSARETGRETQYF
abundance: many
v_gene: TRBV20-1
j_gene: TRBJ2-5
len: 13
d_gene: .

CDR3nt: TGTGCCTGGACTAGGACAGGGCCCATGAGTGAGCAGTTCTTC
CDR3aa: CAWTRTGPMSEQFF
abundance: few
v_gene: TRBV11-2
j_gene: TRBJ2-1
len: 14
d_gene: .

CDR3nt: TGCAGCGTGGGGGCGGGCCTCCACGAGCAGTACTTC
CDR3aa: CSVGAGLHEQYF
abundance: .
v_gene: TRBV29-1
j_gene: TRBJ2-7
len: 12
d_gene: .

CDR3nt: TGCGCCAGCAGCCAAGGGCGTGGAGGGAATTCACCCCTCCACTTT
CDR3aa: CASSQGRGGNSPLHF
abundance: many
v_gene: TRBV4-3
j_gene: TRBJ1-6
len: 15
d_gene: .

CDR3nt: TGTGCCAGCAGTTACTCGACTTTGGGGAGTCAAAAACTGTTTTTT
CDR3aa: CASSYSTLGSQKLFF
abundance: many
v_gene: TRBV6-5
j_gene: TRBJ1-4
len: 15
d_gene: .

CDR3nt: TGTGCCATCAGTGAGCGGGGCCAAGAGACCCAGTACTTC
CDR3aa: CAISERGQETQYF
abundance: many
v_gene: TRBV10-3
j_gene: TRBJ2-5
len: 13
d_gene: .

CDR3nt: TGCGCCAGCAGTTCTACGGGGGGCCTCCAAGAGACCCAGTACTTC
CDR3aa: CASSSTGGLQETQYF
abundance: few
v_gene: TRBV5-1
j_gene: TRBJ2-5
len: 15
d_gene: .

CDR3nt: TGTGCCAGCAGCCAACTGACTAGCGGGACCTACAATGAGCAGTTCTTC
CDR3aa: CASSQLTSGTYNEQFF
abundance: few
v_gene: TRBV14
j_gene: TRBJ2-1
len: 16
d_gene: TRBD2

CDR3nt: TGCGCCAGCAGCTTGGCCGGGCAGAACACTGAAGCTCTCTTT
CDR3aa: CASSLAGQNTEALF
abundance: few
v_gene: TRBV5-1
j_gene: TRBJ1-1
len: 14
d_gene: .

CDR3nt: TGTGCCATCAGTGAGACGGACTTCCACTACGAGCAGTACTTC
CDR3aa: CAISETDFHYEQYF
abundance: .
v_gene: TRBV10-3
j_gene: TRBJ2-7
len: 14
d_gene: .

CDR3nt: TGTGCCAGCATGGCTCGGCCATATTTGAAAAACATTCAGTACTTC
CDR3aa: CASMARPYLKNIQYF
abundance: .
v_gene: TRBV2
j_gene: TRBJ2-4
len: 15
d_gene: .

CDR3nt: TGTGCCAGCAGAAGGACAGGTCCGACGTTGCCAGAGACCCAGTACTTC
CDR3aa: CASRRTGPTLPETQYF
abundance: .
v_gene: TRBV6-5
j_gene: TRBJ2-5
len: 16
d_gene: TRBD1

CDR3nt: TGTGCCAGCAGCCGTCTCAGGACAACCTACGAGCAGTACTTC
CDR3aa: CASSRLRTTYEQYF
abundance: few
v_gene: TRBV6-2/TRBV6-3
j_gene: TRBJ2-7
len: 14
d_gene: .

CDR3nt: TGCAGTGCTAGAAGAAGAGAGTCCTACAATGAGCAGTTCTTC
CDR3aa: CSARRRESYNEQFF
abundance: few
v_gene: TRBV20-1
j_gene: TRBJ2-1
len: 14
d_gene: .

CDR3nt: TGTGCCAGCAGCTTATTTTTCCGGACAGATACGCAGTATTTT
CDR3aa: CASSLFFRTDTQYF
abundance: .
v_gene: TRBV11-3
j_gene: TRBJ2-3
len: 14
d_gene: .

CDR3nt: TGTGCCAGCAGTTTACCCGGGACTAGCGGAGAGACCCAGTACTTC
CDR3aa: CASSLPGTSGETQYF
abundance: many
v_gene: TRBV25-1
j_gene: TRBJ2-5
len: 15
d_gene: TRBD2

CDR3nt: TGTGCCAGCAGCTTAATCTTGTTCGAGGGGGATACGCAGTATTTT
CDR3aa: CASSLILFEGDTQYF
abundance: .
v_gene: TRBV7-2
j_gene: TRBJ2-3
len: 15
d_gene: .

CDR3nt: TGTGCCAGCAGCCCCCAGTGGTACTATGGCTACACCTTC
CDR3aa: CASSPQWYYGYTF
abundance: few
v_gene: TRBV12-3/TRBV12-4
j_gene: TRBJ1-2
len: 13
d_gene: .

CDR3nt: TGTGCCAGTAGTATTGAGGGAGACGGCACAGATACGCAGTATTTT
CDR3aa: CASSIEGDGTDTQYF
abundance: few
v_gene: TRBV19
j_gene: TRBJ2-3
len: 15
d_gene: .

CDR3nt: TGTGCCATCAGGGGGGTAGAAGAGACCCAGTACTTC
CDR3aa: CAIRGVEETQYF
abundance: many
v_gene: TRBV10-3
j_gene: TRBJ2-5
len: 12
d_gene: .

CDR3nt: TGTGCCATCAGTGAAGGCGGAAGGGGGGCAGATACGCAGTATTTT
CDR3aa: CAISEGGRGADTQYF
abundance: .
v_gene: TRBV10-3
j_gene: TRBJ2-3
len: 15
d_gene: .

CDR3nt: TGTGCTAGTGGTTTGGGACAGGGGAACACCGGGGAGCTGTTTTTT
CDR3aa: CASGLGQGNTGELFF
abundance: few
v_gene: TRBV12-5
j_gene: TRBJ2-2
len: 15
d_gene: TRBD1

CDR3nt: TGCAGTGCTATGGAGCGGGGCCCTCAAGAGACCCAGTACTTC
CDR3aa: CSAMERGPQETQYF
abundance: few
v_gene: TRBV20-1
j_gene: TRBJ2-5
len: 14
d_gene: TRBD2

CDR3nt: TGTGCCAGCAGTTCACAGGGGGCGTTCGGCTACACCTTC
CDR3aa: CASSSQGAFGYTF
abundance: .
v_gene: TRBV7-9
j_gene: TRBJ1-2
len: 13
d_gene: TRBD1

CDR3nt: TGTGCCTGGAGTGTTCTGAGGGAGCAGTACTTC
CDR3aa: CAWSVLREQYF
abundance: few
v_gene: TRBV30
j_gene: TRBJ2-5
len: 11
d_gene: .

CDR3nt: TGTGCCAGCAGTATAGCGGGAGCGGGTGATACGCAGTATTTT
CDR3aa: CASSIAGAGDTQYF
abundance: once
v_gene: TRBV25-1
j_gene: TRBJ2-3
len: 14
d_gene: TRBD2

CDR3nt: TGCGCCAGCAGCTTGTTTGGGGCTAGCGGGAGAGGCGGAGAGACCCAGTACTTC
CDR3aa: CASSLFGASGRGGETQYF
abundance: few
v_gene: TRBV5-1
j_gene: TRBJ2-5
len: 18
d_gene: TRBD2

CDR3nt: TGTGCCAGCAGCCTCGTTTTGGGACAGGACTCCTACGAGCAGTACTTC
CDR3aa: CASSLVLGQDSYEQYF
abundance: .
v_gene: TRBV7-8
j_gene: TRBJ2-7
len: 16
d_gene: TRBD1

CDR3nt: TGTGCCAGCAGATTACCCGGGATAAACGACTATGGCTACACCTTC
CDR3aa: CASRLPGINDYGYTF
abundance: few
v_gene: TRBV28
j_gene: TRBJ1-2
len: 15
d_gene: .

CDR3nt: TGTGCCAGCAGTAACAGGGGCACGGCCCAGTACTTC
CDR3aa: CASSNRGTAQYF
abundance: few
v_gene: TRBV6-1
j_gene: TRBJ2-5
len: 12
d_gene: TRBD1

CDR3nt: TGCAGCGTTGGGGCAGGGGGCTCCTACGAGCAGTACTTC
CDR3aa: CSVGAGGSYEQYF
abundance: many
v_gene: TRBV29-1
j_gene: TRBJ2-7
len: 13
d_gene: TRBD1

CDR3nt: TGTGCCACCAGCAGAGACCTTCAGAGGAAACAAGAGACCCAGTACTTC
CDR3aa: CATSRDLQRKQETQYF
abundance: .
v_gene: TRBV15
j_gene: TRBJ2-5
len: 16
d_gene: .

CDR3nt: TGTGCCAGCAGTTCTCAAGGGACGTCCACTGAAGCTTTCTTT
CDR3aa: CASSSQGTSTEAFF
abundance: .
v_gene: TRBV27
j_gene: TRBJ1-1
len: 14
d_gene: .

CDR3nt: TGTGCCAGCAGCCAAACAGTAGTACTAGCGGGAGGGTACAATGAGCAGTTCTTC
CDR3aa: CASSQTVVLAGGYNEQFF
abundance: few
v_gene: TRBV14
j_gene: TRBJ2-1
len: 18
d_gene: TRBD2

CDR3nt: TGTGCCAGCAGCCCTTGGCGGGGACGCACAGATACGCAGTATTTT
CDR3aa: CASSPWRGRTDTQYF
abundance: .
v_gene: TRBV6-5
j_gene: TRBJ2-3
len: 15
d_gene: .